The rows below give T cell receptor beta chains drawn from one sample of a study of shared clonotypes between healthy human individuals. The data were produced by immunoSEQ multiplex PCR, yet TCRdb's version contains in-frame clones alone and is incomplete. The profile shows about 510,000 clones, around 96% of them singletons. The sequencing sample was made of naive CD4+ T cells sorted from blood. The source is a woman in her 30s in good health. CDR3s include the opening cysteine and the closing phenylalanine or tryptophan. D genes are given only for firm matches. Only some rows state a clone size, as once, few, many or a class for expanded clones.

V: TRBV28
J: TRBJ2-3
size: NA
D: NA
DNA: TGTGCCAGCGTACGAAGCTGGGGGGCCTCTAGCACAGATACGCAGTATTTT
CDR3: CASVRSWGASSTDTQYF

V: TRBV5-8
J: TRBJ2-7
size: NA
D: NA
DNA: TGTGCCAGCAGATTCGGACATTTCAGCTCCTACGAGCAGTACTTC
CDR3: CASRFGHFSSYEQYF

V: TRBV2
J: TRBJ2-1
size: NA
D: TRBD2
DNA: TGTGCCAGCACTGGACGACTAGCGGGAGTTTACAATGAGCAGTTCTTC
CDR3: CASTGRLAGVYNEQFF

V: TRBV9
J: TRBJ1-5
size: NA
D: NA
DNA: TGTGCCAGCAGCGCCTATGGGGGGTTGGGTCAGCCCCAGCATTTT
CDR3: CASSAYGGLGQPQHF

V: TRBV7-9
J: TRBJ2-2
size: NA
D: TRBD2
DNA: TGTGCCAGCAGCTCGACTAGCGGGAGTTGGATCGGGGAGCTGTTTTTT
CDR3: CASSSTSGSWIGELFF

V: TRBV12-5
J: TRBJ1-2
size: NA
D: NA
DNA: TGTGCTAGTGGTTTGGTACGGGCAGACTCTAACTATGGCTACACCTTC
CDR3: CASGLVRADSNYGYTF

V: TRBV5-1
J: TRBJ2-7
size: NA
D: NA
DNA: TGCGCCAGCAGCAGGGACGGTCAAAGCTCCTACGAGCAGTACTTC
CDR3: CASSRDGQSSYEQYF

V: TRBV7-8
J: TRBJ2-5
size: NA
D: NA
DNA: TGTGCCAGCACCCCGGGGTTTCGGGTCTCAGAGACCCAGTACTTC
CDR3: CASTPGFRVSETQYF

V: TRBV2
J: TRBJ2-2
size: NA
D: TRBD2
DNA: TGTGCCAGCAGTGGAACTAGCGGGAGTCTCAACACCGGGGAGCTGTTTTTT
CDR3: CASSGTSGSLNTGELFF

V: TRBV7-9
J: TRBJ2-7
size: NA
D: TRBD1
DNA: TGTGCCAGCAGCTTAGAAGGGACAGGCTCCTACGAGCAGTACTTC
CDR3: CASSLEGTGSYEQYF

V: TRBV28
J: TRBJ2-7
size: NA
D: TRBD1
DNA: TGTGCCAGCAAAACGACAGGGGGCCAATACGAGCAGTACTTC
CDR3: CASKTTGGQYEQYF

V: TRBV2
J: TRBJ2-5
size: NA
D: NA
DNA: TGTGCCAGCAAGGGACTTGGGGAGACCCAGTACTTC
CDR3: CASKGLGETQYF

V: TRBV28
J: TRBJ2-7
size: NA
D: TRBD2
DNA: TGTGCCAGCAGTTTTACTAGCGGGGCGAGGGAGCAGTACTTC
CDR3: CASSFTSGAREQYF

V: TRBV14
J: TRBJ2-7
size: NA
D: TRBD2
DNA: TGTGCCAGCAGCCGAAGACCCTGGGGGGGAGAGCAGTACTTC
CDR3: CASSRRPWGGEQYF

V: TRBV5-1
J: TRBJ1-2
size: NA
D: TRBD1
DNA: TGCGCCAGCAGCTCCGGACAGGGTGGTATATGGAATGGTGGCTACACCTTC
CDR3: CASSSGQGGIWNGGYTF

V: TRBV5-1
J: TRBJ2-1
size: once
D: NA
DNA: TGCGCCAGCAGCTTGGAGGCAGTCTCCTACAATGAGCAGTTCTTC
CDR3: CASSLEAVSYNEQFF

V: TRBV5-1
J: TRBJ2-3
size: NA
D: NA
DNA: TGCGCCAGCAGCTTGGTGGCCGGGACTTACTCTAGCACAGATACGCAGTATTTT
CDR3: CASSLVAGTYSSTDTQYF

V: TRBV9
J: TRBJ2-1
size: NA
D: TRBD2
DNA: TGTGCCAGCAGCGTCAGTAGCGGGAGATTTAATGAGCAGTTCTTC
CDR3: CASSVSSGRFNEQFF

V: TRBV6-1
J: TRBJ2-7
size: NA
D: TRBD2
DNA: TGTGCCAGCAGTGAATTGTTAAGGACTAGCTACGAGCAGTACTTC
CDR3: CASSELLRTSYEQYF

V: TRBV4-2
J: TRBJ1-6
size: NA
D: NA
DNA: TGTGCCAGCAGCCAAGATAAGGGGGAAAATTCACCCCTCCACTTT
CDR3: CASSQDKGENSPLHF

V: TRBV27
J: TRBJ1-4
size: NA
D: TRBD1
DNA: TGTGCCAGCAGTCGTTTCCTTGGGGACAGGGGAGAAAAACTGTTTTTT
CDR3: CASSRFLGDRGEKLFF

V: TRBV6-6
J: TRBJ1-3
size: NA
D: NA
DNA: TGTGCCAGCAGCCCCCGGAGGCAGGGCGGGCGAAACACCATATATTTT
CDR3: CASSPRRQGGRNTIYF

V: TRBV19
J: TRBJ1-2
size: NA
D: TRBD1
DNA: TGTGCCAGTAGCTCGGGACAGACCTTCGGGGCTGGCTACACCTTC
CDR3: CASSSGQTFGAGYTF

V: TRBV19
J: TRBJ2-5
size: once
D: TRBD2
DNA: TGTGCCAGTAGTCCTGGGGTAGCGGGAGGACAAGAGACCCAGTACTTC
CDR3: CASSPGVAGGQETQYF

V: TRBV4-1
J: TRBJ1-5
size: NA
D: TRBD1
DNA: TGCGCCAGCAGCCAGCCTGGACAGGGAAAAAATCAGCCCCAGCATTTT
CDR3: CASSQPGQGKNQPQHF

V: TRBV4-2
J: TRBJ2-5
size: once
D: TRBD2
DNA: TGTGCCAGCAGCCAAGATCGCCTAGCGGGACCGCAAGAGACCCAGTACTTC
CDR3: CASSQDRLAGPQETQYF

V: TRBV5-8
J: TRBJ1-4
size: NA
D: NA
DNA: TGTGCCAGCAGCTTGGGAGTTAGGTCGGCGTTAGGTGAAAAACTGTTTTTT
CDR3: CASSLGVRSALGEKLFF

V: TRBV2
J: TRBJ1-1
size: once
D: NA
DNA: TGTGCCAGCTCGAAGAGGGCCGATTGGGGCACTGAAGCTTTCTTT
CDR3: CASSKRADWGTEAFF

V: TRBV27
J: TRBJ1-1
size: NA
D: NA
DNA: TGTGCCAGCAGTTTGGGGTTAGGGAGGGACACTGAAGCTTTCTTT
CDR3: CASSLGLGRDTEAFF

V: TRBV7-9
J: TRBJ1-2
size: NA
D: TRBD1
DNA: TGTGCCAGCAGCCCCGGGACAGGGGGATACTATGGCTACACCTTC
CDR3: CASSPGTGGYYGYTF

V: TRBV27
J: TRBJ2-7
size: NA
D: TRBD1
DNA: TGTGCCAGCGGGACAGGGGCCTACGAGCAGTACTTC
CDR3: CASGTGAYEQYF

V: TRBV2
J: TRBJ2-1
size: NA
D: TRBD2
DNA: TGTGCCAGCAGTCTAGCGGGAAGCTCCTACAATGAGCAGTTCTTC
CDR3: CASSLAGSSYNEQFF

V: TRBV5-8
J: TRBJ2-7
size: NA
D: NA
DNA: TGTGCCAGCAGCCATCCGGAACCCCAAACCCCCTGGCAGTACTTC
CDR3: CASSHPEPQTPWQYF

V: TRBV13
J: TRBJ1-2
size: NA
D: NA
DNA: TGTGCCAGCAGTTCCTTAAAGTTCGTTAACTATGGCTACACCTTC
CDR3: CASSSLKFVNYGYTF

V: TRBV25-1
J: TRBJ2-7
size: NA
D: NA
DNA: TGTGCCAGCAGTGAATGGGGCCGGTGGGACCGTCCGGGGGAGCAGTACTTC
CDR3: CASSEWGRWDRPGEQYF

V: TRBV11-3
J: TRBJ2-6
size: NA
D: NA
DNA: TGTGCCAGCAGCCCCTCTGGGGCCAACGTCCTGACTTTC
CDR3: CASSPSGANVLTF

V: TRBV18
J: TRBJ2-7
size: once
D: NA
DNA: TGTGCCAGCTCATTAGACAGGAGCCGGGGAGACGAGCAGTACTTC
CDR3: CASSLDRSRGDEQYF

V: TRBV11-3
J: TRBJ2-1
size: NA
D: TRBD2
DNA: TGTGCCAGCCAGGTAGCGGGTCACTACAATGAGCAGTTCTTC
CDR3: CASQVAGHYNEQFF

V: TRBV30
J: TRBJ1-2
size: NA
D: NA
DNA: TGTGCCGCGGAGGGCTACACCTTC
CDR3: CAAEGYTF

V: TRBV28
J: TRBJ1-3
size: NA
D: TRBD1
DNA: TGTGCCAGCAGTGGACAGGGGTCCCGTCGGCCTGGAAACACCATATATTTT
CDR3: CASSGQGSRRPGNTIYF

V: TRBV18
J: TRBJ1-1
size: NA
D: NA
DNA: TGTGCCAGCTCACCAGGGGGCACCGGGAACACTGAAGCTTTCTTT
CDR3: CASSPGGTGNTEAFF

V: TRBV2
J: TRBJ2-4
size: NA
D: NA
DNA: TGTGCCAGCAGTGCACGGTTGTTCGGGGCCAAAAACATTCAGTACTTC
CDR3: CASSARLFGAKNIQYF

V: TRBV23-1
J: TRBJ2-7
size: NA
D: NA
DNA: TGCGCCAGCAGTCAATCCTGCGGTGGCGAGCAGTACTTC
CDR3: CASSQSCGGEQYF

V: TRBV7-6
J: TRBJ2-3
size: NA
D: NA
DNA: TGTGCCAGCAGCTTTAGACCAACCGATACGCAGTATTTT
CDR3: CASSFRPTDTQYF

V: TRBV10-3
J: TRBJ2-5
size: NA
D: TRBD1
DNA: TGTGCCATCAGTGAGGTGGACAGGGGCGAAGAGACCCAGTACTTC
CDR3: CAISEVDRGEETQYF

V: TRBV6-5
J: TRBJ2-7
size: NA
D: TRBD1
DNA: TGTGCCACCAATAGGGGACAGGGTTCCTACGAGCAGTACTTC
CDR3: CATNRGQGSYEQYF